This TCR beta chain was identified during a study of blood T cell repertoires in COVID-19. Per the germline V gene, CDR1 is MNHNY and CDR2 is SVGAGI (reference sequence). Trimming took 5 bases from V and 3 from J, leaving 11 bases between them. The CDR3 runs 14 residues. Clones were read by immunoSEQ multiplex PCR, and TCRdb kept only the in-frame ones, dropping some. Among roughly 320,000 clones, roughly 89% were seen once, and the ten largest hold less than 2%. The V gene is TRBV6-6, the J gene TRBJ1-3; D unresolved. This clonotype originated in a woman aged 25 to 45 with COVID-19, enrolled during active disease. The specimen was peripheral blood. In DNA form, the CDR3 reads TGTGCCAGCAGTCTCCCTACGCTTGGAAACACCATATATTTT. Its protein is CASSLPTLGNTIYF.